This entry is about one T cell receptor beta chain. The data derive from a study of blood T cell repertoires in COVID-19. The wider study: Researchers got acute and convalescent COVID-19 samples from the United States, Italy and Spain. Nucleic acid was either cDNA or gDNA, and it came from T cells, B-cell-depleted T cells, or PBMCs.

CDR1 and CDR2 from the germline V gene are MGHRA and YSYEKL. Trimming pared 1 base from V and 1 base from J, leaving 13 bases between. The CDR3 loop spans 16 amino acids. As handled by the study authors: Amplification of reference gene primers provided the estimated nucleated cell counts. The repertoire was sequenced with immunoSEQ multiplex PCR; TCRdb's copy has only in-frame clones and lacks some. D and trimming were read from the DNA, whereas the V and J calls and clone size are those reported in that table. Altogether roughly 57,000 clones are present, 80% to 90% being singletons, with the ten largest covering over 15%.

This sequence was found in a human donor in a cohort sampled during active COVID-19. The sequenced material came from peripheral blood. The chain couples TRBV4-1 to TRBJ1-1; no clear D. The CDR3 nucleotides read TGCGCCAGCAGCCAAGTATTTGGCAGGCGGAACACTGAAGCTTTCTTT. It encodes CASSQVFGRRNTEAFF.